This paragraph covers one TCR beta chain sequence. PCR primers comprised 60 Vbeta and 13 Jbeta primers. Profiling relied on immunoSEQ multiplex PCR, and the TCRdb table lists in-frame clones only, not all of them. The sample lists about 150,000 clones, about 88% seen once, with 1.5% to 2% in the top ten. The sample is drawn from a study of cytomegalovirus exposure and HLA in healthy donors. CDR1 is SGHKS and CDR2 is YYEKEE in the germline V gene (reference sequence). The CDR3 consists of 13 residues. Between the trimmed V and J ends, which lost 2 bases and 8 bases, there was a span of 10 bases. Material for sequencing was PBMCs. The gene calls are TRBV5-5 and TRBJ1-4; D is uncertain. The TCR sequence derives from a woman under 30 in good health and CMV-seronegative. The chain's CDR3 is CASSFTREEKLFF. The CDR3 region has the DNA TGTGCCAGCAGCTTCACTAGGGAAGAAAAACTGTTTTTT.